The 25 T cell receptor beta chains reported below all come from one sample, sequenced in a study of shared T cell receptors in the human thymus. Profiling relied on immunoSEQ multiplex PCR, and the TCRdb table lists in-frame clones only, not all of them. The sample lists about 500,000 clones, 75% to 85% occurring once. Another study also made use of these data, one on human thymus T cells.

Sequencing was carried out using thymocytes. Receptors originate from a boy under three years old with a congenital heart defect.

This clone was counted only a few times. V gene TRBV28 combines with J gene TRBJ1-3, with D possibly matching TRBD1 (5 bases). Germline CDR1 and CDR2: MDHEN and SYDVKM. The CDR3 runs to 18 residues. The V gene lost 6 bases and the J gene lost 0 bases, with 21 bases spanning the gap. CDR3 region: CASSPLPAQESSGNTIYF. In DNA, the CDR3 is TGTGCCAGCAGCCCTCTCCCAGCACAGGAGAGCTCTGGAAACACCATATATTTT.

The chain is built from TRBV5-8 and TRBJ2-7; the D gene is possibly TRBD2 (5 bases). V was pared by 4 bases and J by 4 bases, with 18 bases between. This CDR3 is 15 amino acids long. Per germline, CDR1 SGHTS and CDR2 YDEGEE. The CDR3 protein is CASSEEDPGFYEQYF. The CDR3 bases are TGTGCCAGCAGCGAGGAGGACCCGGGATTTTACGAGCAGTACTTC.

CDR3 sequence (DNA): TGTGCCAGCAGCCCAGCAGGGATGAACACTGAAGCTTTCTTT. This sequence encodes CASSPAGMNTEAFF. This rearrangement joins TRBV5-6 to TRBJ1-1; D possibly corresponds to TRBD1 (5 bases). The ends were cut back, 4 bases at V and 0 bases at J, with 10 bases in the middle. The CDR3 is 14 amino acids. Germline V CDR1 and CDR2: SGHDT, YYEEEE. The complete variable domain, with remaining parts taken from reference TRBV5-6 and TRBJ1-1, reads DAGVTQSPTHLIKTRGQQVTLRCSPKSGHDTVSWYQQALGQGPQFIFQYYEEEERQRGNFPDRFSGHQFPNYSSELNVNALLLGDSALYLCASSPAGMNTEAFFGQGTRLTVV.

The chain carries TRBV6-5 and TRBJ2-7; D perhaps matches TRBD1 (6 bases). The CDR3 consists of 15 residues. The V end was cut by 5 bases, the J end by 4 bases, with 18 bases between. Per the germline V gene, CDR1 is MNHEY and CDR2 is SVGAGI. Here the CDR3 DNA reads TGTGCCAGCAGTCAAGGACACCCAAGGGGGTACGAGCAGTACTTC. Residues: CASSQGHPRGYEQYF.

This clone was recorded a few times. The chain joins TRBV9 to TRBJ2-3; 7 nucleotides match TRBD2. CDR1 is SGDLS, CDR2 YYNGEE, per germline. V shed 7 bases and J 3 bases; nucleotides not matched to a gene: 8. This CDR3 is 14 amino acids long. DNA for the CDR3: TGTGCCAGCGGGGCGGGAGACGGGACAGATACGCAGTATTTT. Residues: CASGAGDGTDTQYF. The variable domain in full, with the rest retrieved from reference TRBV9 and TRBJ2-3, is DSGVTQTPKHLITATGQRVTLRCSPRSGDLSVYWYQQSLDQGLQFLIQYYNGEERAKGNILERFSAQQFPDLHSELNLSSLELGDSALYFCASGAGDGTDTQYFGPGTRLTVL.

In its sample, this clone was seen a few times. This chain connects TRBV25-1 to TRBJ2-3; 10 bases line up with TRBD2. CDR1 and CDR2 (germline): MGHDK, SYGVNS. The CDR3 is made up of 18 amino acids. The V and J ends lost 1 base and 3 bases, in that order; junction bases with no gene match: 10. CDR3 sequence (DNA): TGTGCCAGCAGTGAATTCAGCGGGAGGGCCCTCGGTACAGATACGCAGTATTTT. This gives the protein CASSEFSGRALGTDTQYF.

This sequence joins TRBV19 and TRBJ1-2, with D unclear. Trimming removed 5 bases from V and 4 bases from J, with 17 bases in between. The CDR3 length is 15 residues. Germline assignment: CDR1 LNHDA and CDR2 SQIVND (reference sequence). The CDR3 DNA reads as TGTGCCAGTAGTGCCCCGGGAGGCGGAGGCTATGGCTACACCTTC. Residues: CASSAPGGGGYGYTF.

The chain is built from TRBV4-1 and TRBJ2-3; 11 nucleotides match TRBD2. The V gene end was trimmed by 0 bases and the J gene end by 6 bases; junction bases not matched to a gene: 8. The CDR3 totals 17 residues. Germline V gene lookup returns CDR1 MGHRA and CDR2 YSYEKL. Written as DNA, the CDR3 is TGCGCCAGCAGCCAAGAGGGGTCTAGCGGGAGGCCCGATACGCAGTATTTT. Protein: CASSQEGSSGRPDTQYF.

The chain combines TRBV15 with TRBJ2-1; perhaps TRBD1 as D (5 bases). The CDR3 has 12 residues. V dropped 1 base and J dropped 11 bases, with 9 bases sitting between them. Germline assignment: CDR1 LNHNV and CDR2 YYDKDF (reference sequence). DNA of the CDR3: TGTGCCACCAGCAGAGGTTCAGGGAAGCAGTTCTTC. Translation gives CATSRGSGKQFF. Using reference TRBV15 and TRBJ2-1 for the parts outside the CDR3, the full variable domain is DAMVIQNPRYQVTQFGKPVTLSCSQTLNHNVMYWYQQKSSQAPKLLFHYYDKDFNNEADTPDNFQSRRPNTSFCFLDIRSPGLGDTAMYLCATSRGSGKQFFGPGTRLTVL.

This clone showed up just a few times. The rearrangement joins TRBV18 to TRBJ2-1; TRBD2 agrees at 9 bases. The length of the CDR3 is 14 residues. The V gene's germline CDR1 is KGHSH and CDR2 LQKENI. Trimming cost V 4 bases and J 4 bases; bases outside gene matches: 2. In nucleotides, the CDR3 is TGTGCCAGCTCACGGACTAGCGCTTACAATGAGCAGTTCTTC. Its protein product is CASSRTSAYNEQFF.

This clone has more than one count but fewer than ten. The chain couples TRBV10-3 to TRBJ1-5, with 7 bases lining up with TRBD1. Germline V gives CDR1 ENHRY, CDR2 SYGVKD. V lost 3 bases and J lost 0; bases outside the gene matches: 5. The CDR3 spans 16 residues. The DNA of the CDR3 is TGTGCCATCAGTGAAGGGACAGCTTATAGCAATCAGCCCCAGCATTTT. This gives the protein CAISEGTAYSNQPQHF.

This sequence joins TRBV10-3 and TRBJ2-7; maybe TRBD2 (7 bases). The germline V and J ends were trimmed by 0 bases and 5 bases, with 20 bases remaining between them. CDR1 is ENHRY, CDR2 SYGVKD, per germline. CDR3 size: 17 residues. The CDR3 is CAISESKGGGPKNEQYF. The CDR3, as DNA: TGTGCCATCAGTGAGTCGAAGGGGGGAGGGCCTAAAAACGAGCAGTACTTC.

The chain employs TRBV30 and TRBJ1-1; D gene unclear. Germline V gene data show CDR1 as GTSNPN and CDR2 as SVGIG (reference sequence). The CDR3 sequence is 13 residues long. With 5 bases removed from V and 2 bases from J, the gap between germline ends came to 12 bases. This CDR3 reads CAWEPGPNTEAFF. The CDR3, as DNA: TGTGCCTGGGAGCCTGGTCCTAACACTGAAGCTTTCTTT.

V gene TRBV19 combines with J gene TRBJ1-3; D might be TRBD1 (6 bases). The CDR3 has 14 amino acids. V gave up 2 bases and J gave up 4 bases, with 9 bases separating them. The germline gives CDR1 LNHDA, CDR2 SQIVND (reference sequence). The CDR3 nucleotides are TGTGCCAGTAGTATACAGGGGCGCGGAAACACCATATATTTT. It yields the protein CASSIQGRGNTIYF. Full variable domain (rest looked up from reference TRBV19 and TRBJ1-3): DGGITQSPKYLFRKEGQNVTLSCEQNLNHDAMYWYRQDPGQGLRLIYYSQIVNDFQKGDIAEGYSVSREKKESFPLTVTSAQKNPTAFYLCASSIQGRGNTIYFGEGSWLTVV.

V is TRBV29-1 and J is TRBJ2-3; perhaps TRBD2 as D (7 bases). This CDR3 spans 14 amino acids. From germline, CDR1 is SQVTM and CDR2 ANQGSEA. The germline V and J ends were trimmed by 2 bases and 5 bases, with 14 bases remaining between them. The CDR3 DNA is TGCAGCGTTGAAAGGGGGAGGGAAGGAGATACGCAGTATTTT. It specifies CSVERGREGDTQYF.

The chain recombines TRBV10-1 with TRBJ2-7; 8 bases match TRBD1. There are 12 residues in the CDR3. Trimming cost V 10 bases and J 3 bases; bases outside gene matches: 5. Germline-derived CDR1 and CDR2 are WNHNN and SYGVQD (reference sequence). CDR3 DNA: TGCGCCACCGGGGACAGGCTCTACGAGCAGTACTTC. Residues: CATGDRLYEQYF.

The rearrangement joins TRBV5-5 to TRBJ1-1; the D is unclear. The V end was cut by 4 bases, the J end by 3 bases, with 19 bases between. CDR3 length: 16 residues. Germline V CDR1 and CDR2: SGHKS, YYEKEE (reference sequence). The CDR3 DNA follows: TGTGCCAGCAGCCCTGATGGCCGAGGGTCGGACACTGAAGCTTTCTTT. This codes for CASSPDGRGSDTEAFF.

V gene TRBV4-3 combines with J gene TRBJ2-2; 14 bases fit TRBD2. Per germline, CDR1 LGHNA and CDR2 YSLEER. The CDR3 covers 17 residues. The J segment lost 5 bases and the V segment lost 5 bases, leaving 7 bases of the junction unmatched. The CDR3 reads CASSSGLAGDGTGELFF. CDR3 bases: TGCGCCAGCAGCTCGGGACTAGCGGGAGATGGTACCGGGGAGCTGTTTTTT.

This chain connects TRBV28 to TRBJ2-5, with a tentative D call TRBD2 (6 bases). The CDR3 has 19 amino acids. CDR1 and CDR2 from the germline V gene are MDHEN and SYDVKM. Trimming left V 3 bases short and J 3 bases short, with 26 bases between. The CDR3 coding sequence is TGTGCCAGCAGTTTGACCCCTAGGGGCGGGCTAGCGTTTGAAGAGACCCAGTACTTC. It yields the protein CASSLTPRGGLAFEETQYF.

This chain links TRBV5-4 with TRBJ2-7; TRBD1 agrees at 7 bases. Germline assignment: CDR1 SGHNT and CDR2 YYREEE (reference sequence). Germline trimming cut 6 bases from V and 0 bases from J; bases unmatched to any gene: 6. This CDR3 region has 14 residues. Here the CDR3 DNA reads TGTGCCAGCATGTCCGGGACAGCCTCCTACGAGCAGTACTTC. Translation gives CASMSGTASYEQYF.

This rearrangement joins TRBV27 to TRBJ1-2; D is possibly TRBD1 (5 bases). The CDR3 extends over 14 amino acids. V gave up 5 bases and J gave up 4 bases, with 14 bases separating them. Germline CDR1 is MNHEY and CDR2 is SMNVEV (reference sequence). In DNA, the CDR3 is TGTGCCAGCAGTCCTCATGACAGATTCTATGGCTACACCTTC. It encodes CASSPHDRFYGYTF.

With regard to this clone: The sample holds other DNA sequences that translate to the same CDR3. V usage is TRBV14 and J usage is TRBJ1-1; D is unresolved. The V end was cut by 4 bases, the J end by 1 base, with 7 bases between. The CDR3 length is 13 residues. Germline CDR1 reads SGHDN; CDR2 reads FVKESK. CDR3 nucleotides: TGTGCCAGCAGCCCGGGAGGGAACACTGAAGCTTTCTTT. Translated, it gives CASSPGGNTEAFF.

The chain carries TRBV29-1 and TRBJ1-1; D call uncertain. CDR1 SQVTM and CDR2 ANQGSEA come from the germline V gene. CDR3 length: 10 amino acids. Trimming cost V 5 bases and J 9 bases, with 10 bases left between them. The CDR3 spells CSVSQKKAFF. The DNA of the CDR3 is TGCAGCGTTAGTCAGAAAAAAGCTTTCTTT. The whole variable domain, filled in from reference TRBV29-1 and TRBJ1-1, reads SAVISQKPSRDICQRGTSLTIQCQVDSQVTMMFWYRQQPGQSLTLIATANQGSEATYESGFVIDKFPISRPNLTFSTLTVSNMSPEDSSIYLCSVSQKKAFFGQGTRLTVV.

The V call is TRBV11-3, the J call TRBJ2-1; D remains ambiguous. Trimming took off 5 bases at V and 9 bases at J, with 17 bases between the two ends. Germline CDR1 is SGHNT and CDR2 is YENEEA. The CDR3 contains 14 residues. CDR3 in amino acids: CASSQSMASSEQFF. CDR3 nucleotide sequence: TGTGCCAGCAGCCAATCTATGGCCTCTAGTGAGCAGTTCTTC.

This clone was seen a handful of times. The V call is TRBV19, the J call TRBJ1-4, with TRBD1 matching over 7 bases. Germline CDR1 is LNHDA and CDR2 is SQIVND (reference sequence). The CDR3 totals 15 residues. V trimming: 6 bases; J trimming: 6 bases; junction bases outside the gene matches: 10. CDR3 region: CASRSDRVQDEKLFF. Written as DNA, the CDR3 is TGTGCCAGTAGAAGTGACAGGGTTCAGGATGAAAAACTGTTTTTT.